This entry is about one T cell receptor (beta chain). Based on its abundance in the sample, this clonotype is medium-sized (0.01 to 0.1%). There is no known antigen for this receptor. No base-level quality is on record; no much larger clone is a single base apart. Sequencing was carried out with a NextSeq 500. Starting from roughly 16 ng of total RNA, TCR libraries were made with the QIAseq Immune Repertoire RNA Library Kit, Human TCR Panel. Sequencing of the TCR libraries was done on an Illumina NextSeq with a Mid Output V2 kit and asymmetric 261x41 paired-end reads. Each TCR library was diluted to about 3.8 nM, after which the TCR libraries were pooled, denatured and loaded at 0.95 to 1 pM. In the authors' own workflow: Processing of the TCR FASTQ files took place in the QIAGEN GeneGlobe Data Analysis Center, and downstream analysis was done in R 3.5.2. To get clonality, Shannon entropy was normalized by the log of the number of unique productive sequences and the result was subtracted from one. Within each subset, Fisher exact tests at 5% FDR identified TRA or TRB clonotypes differing in abundance between baseline and M1. Differentially abundant clonotypes were grouped as emerging, expanding, contracting or non-expanding/contracting. Repertoire overlap between patients was measured with Morisita's overlap index. TCRdb took the public reads, trimmed them with fastp at Q25, ran MiXCR for clone calling and kept in-frame beta chains. When rows share a CDR3 protein, they turn into one entry using the most common DNA and genes. In this record, the V and J calls reflect TCRdb's handling and not the investigators' own analysis. A total of roughly 500 distinct CDR3 sequences appear in this sample, 5.5% to 7.5% of them only once. The top ten clonotypes cover 25% to 30% of the sample.

This entry is derived from a study of circulating CD8 cells and anti-PD-1 response in melanoma (dated by TCRdb to the early 2020s). Regarding the study in general: Patients received nivolumab intravenously at 3 mg/kg every 2 weeks. The TCR repertoire analysis included some eleven melanoma patients, of whom 7 were non-responders and 4 were responders. Responders were defined as patients showing complete or partial responses, and non-responders as patients showing stable or progressive disease (RECIST v1.1). Of the approximately 13 patients in the melanoma cohort, anti-PD-1 was received as first-line therapy by seven patients, and prior targeted therapy or immunotherapy had been received by six patients. PD-1 on on-treatment samples was detected using a biotinylated anti-human IgG4 antibody.

Four subsets defined by PD-1 and/or TIGIT were sorted from live CD3+CD8+TCRalphabeta+ cells on a BD FACSAria II cell sorter. Circulating CD8 T cells were sorted into four subsets by PD-1 and TIGIT expression to characterize their relevance to anti-PD-1 therapy response. Both TCR alpha and TCR beta chains were sequenced from each sorted CD8 T-cell subset. Peripheral blood was drawn before the first anti-PD-1 injection and after two and four injections. Ficoll gradient centrifugation was used to isolate PBMCs right away. Until use, PBMCs were stored frozen in liquid nitrogen in RPMI containing about 18% FCS and approximately 9.1% DMSO. Thawed PBMCs were stained with a viability dye and antibodies against CD3, CD8alpha, TCRalphabeta, PD-1 and TIGIT. Total RNA was extracted with the RNeasy Kit, and every sample reached a RIN above 7. Overall study results and their limits: Experiments were generally performed without replicates because of limited material. Repertoires were largely private between subsets, with under 8% of TRB clonotypes shared at M1; sharing was highest between DPOS and TIGIT. The cohort included both treatment-naive and previously treated patients, and the authors noted that this mix could influence results. Only baseline and M1 samples from a small cohort with few responders were used in the published TCR repertoire comparisons. Diversity was greatest in the DNEG repertoire, PD-1 and DPOS had similar and higher clonality, and TIGIT repertoires had the lowest diversity. Because tumor material could not be accessed, tumor reactivity was instead assessed with peptide assays on expanded sorted subsets.

CDR1 and CDR2 are read off the germline V gene as SNHLY and FYNNEI. At the junction V is shortened by 10 bases and J by 2 bases; bases outside the gene matches: 5. Its CDR3 holds 12 amino acids, cysteine through phenylalanine. Only the CDR3 region is kept as DNA, spanning 36 bases read in frame from base 1. The clonotype was recovered from a human donor with melanoma. The sequences come from CD8+ T cells from PBMCs, collected at baseline or after one month of anti-PD-1 therapy (not recorded which). This receptor chain uses TRBV2 and TRBJ2-7; a stretch of 7 junction bases matches TRBD1. In nucleotides, the sequence is TGTGCCACGACAGGGTCGCCCTACGAGCAGTACTTC. Its product reads: CATTGSPYEQYF.